This T cell receptor beta chain was retrieved from a study of blood T cell repertoires in COVID-19. About the study: T cells, B-cell-depleted T cells, or PBMCs supplied cDNA or gDNA.

In the 2 weeks before study entry, exposed participants met a COVID-19 case, which was PCR-confirmed or clinician-diagnosed. Per the original data handling: Reference gene primer amplification yielded estimated nucleated cell counts. Generated by immunoSEQ multiplex PCR, the TCRdb table keeps only in-frame clones and is missing some. The V and J calls and clone size come from that table; D and trimming were worked out from the DNA. The data hold some 270,000 clones, with roughly 84% observed a single time. Sequenced: PBMCs or T cells enriched from blood (not recorded which). The sequence derives from a woman between 50 and 59 years old who had been exposed to COVID-19.

The CDR3 DNA reads as TGTGCCAGCAGCGTAGGTGGGACTAGCGGGGGGGCCACAGATACGCAGTATTTT. Translating it yields CASSVGGTSGGATDTQYF. The chain joins TRBV9 to TRBJ2-3, with TRBD2 identical over 16 bases. V was pared by 0 bases and J by 2 bases, with 3 bases of the junction left unmatched. The CDR3 consists of 18 residues. Germline V gene sequence: CDR1 SGDLS, CDR2 YYNGEE.